The rows below give T cell receptor beta chains drawn from one sample of a study of esophageal squamous cell carcinoma under preoperative chemotherapy. TCRdb independently ran MiXCR on the PCR reads; one entry per CDR3 protein. The sample shows 30,000 to 35,000 distinct CDR3 sequences, 40% to 65% of them seen only once. Sample collection occurred from a patient given preoperative chemotherapy. The receptors here all came from a human donor with esophageal squamous cell carcinoma. The donor label of this sample is uncertain. Each CDR3 is given with its conserved first and last residue. Fields, in order: D gene, clone size, V gene, J gene, CDR3 protein, CDR3 DNA. A D gene is named only where the DNA matches it firmly. Size is stated for part of the rows, as once, few or many counts, or as a class when the clone is expanded.

>TRBD2|NA|TRBV6-1|TRBJ2-4
CASQKGAGATDTQYF
TGTGCCAGTCAAAAAGGGGCGGGAGCCACCGACACGCAGTATTTC
>TRBD2|NA|TRBV7-2|TRBJ2-7
CASSLIGSGSYEQYF
TGTGCCAGCAGCTTAATTGGTAGCGGGAGCTACGAGCAGTACTTC
>NA|many|TRBV12-3/TRBV12-4|TRBJ2-7
CASSFFRPPGRSYEQYF
TGTGCCAGCAGTTTTTTCCGCCCTCCGGGACGCTCCTACGAGCAGTACTTC
>NA|medium-sized|TRBV7-2|TRBJ2-1
CASSLLKRIVLSYNEQFF
TGTGCCAGCAGCCTTCTCAAGCGGATCGTCCTCTCCTACAATGAGCAGTTCTTC
>TRBD1|many|TRBV6-5|TRBJ1-2
CASSSQQGVSYGYTF
TGTGCCAGCAGTTCCCAACAGGGGGTTAGCTATGGCTACACCTTC
>NA|NA|TRBV11-3|TRBJ1-6
CASSSGLKDSPLHF
TGTGCCAGCAGCTCAGGACTGAAGGATTCACCCCTCCACTTT
>NA|few|TRBV4-1|TRBJ2-7
CASSQIVGDEQYF
TGCGCCAGCAGCCAAATTGTCGGGGACGAGCAGTACTTC
>NA|few|TRBV7-3|TRBJ2-3
CASSVGLGRGDGDTQYF
TGTGCCAGCAGCGTGGGGCTGGGGCGGGGTGACGGAGATACGCAGTATTTT
>TRBD1|NA|TRBV7-2|TRBJ1-6
CASRRTGDVSPLHF
TGTGCCAGCAGGCGGACAGGGGATGTCTCACCCCTCCACTTT
>NA|NA|TRBV7-6|TRBJ2-3
CASSLDGSPGEDTQYF
TGTGCCAGCAGCTTAGACGGAAGTCCGGGGGAAGATACCCAGTATTTT
>NA|many|TRBV19|TRBJ2-1
CASSLGVGKNNEQFF
TGTGCCAGTAGCCTGGGTGTGGGGAAAAACAATGAGCAGTTCTTC
>NA|NA|TRBV7-3|TRBJ2-2
CASSIQGSGELFF
TGTGCCAGCAGCATTCAGGGATCCGGGGAGCTGTTTTTT
>TRBD2|medium-sized|TRBV7-8|TRBJ2-5
CASSPTSGGAQETQYF
TGTGCCAGCAGTCCGACTAGCGGGGGGGCCCAAGAGACCCAGTACTTC
>TRBD2|few|TRBV27|TRBJ2-3
CASSLSLGGRTDTQYF
TGTGCCAGCAGTTTATCCCTGGGCGGGAGGACAGATACGCAGTATTTT
>NA|NA|TRBV6-5|TRBJ2-7
CASSYRSIQYEQYF
TGTGCCAGCAGTTACAGGAGTATCCAATACGAGCAGTACTTC
>NA|NA|TRBV6-2/TRBV6-3|TRBJ1-1
CASSIQGFTEAFF
TGTGCCAGCAGCATACAGGGATTCACTGAAGCTTTCTTT
>NA|NA|TRBV11-3|TRBJ2-1
CASSPGPTITYEQFF
TGTGCCAGCAGTCCGGGACCGACAATTACCTACGAGCAGTTCTTC
>NA|NA|TRBV10-2|TRBJ2-7
CATTRGGSPFEQYF
TGCGCCACCACCCGAGGCGGGTCTCCTTTCGAGCAGTACTTC
>TRBD2|few|TRBV7-2|TRBJ2-2
CASSKGLALNTGELFF
TGTGCCAGCAGCAAAGGACTAGCGCTCAACACCGGGGAGCTGTTTTTT
>NA|NA|TRBV7-2|TRBJ2-7
CGGRPLEATDTQYF
TGTGGCGGCAGGCCGCTAGAAGCCACAGATACGCAGTACTTC
>TRBD2|many|TRBV6-2/TRBV6-3|TRBJ2-1
CASSYGTRILNEQFF
TGTGCCAGCAGTTACGGGACTAGAATACTCAATGAGCAGTTCTTC
>NA|NA|TRBV7-6|TRBJ2-3
CAGRGGRGPETQYF
TGTGCGGGCCGCGGGGGCCGCGGCCCAGAGACCCAGTATTTC
>TRBD1|NA|TRBV6-5|TRBJ1-6
CASSNTGTGSSPLHF
TGTGCCAGCAGTAACACCGGGACAGGGTCCTCACCCCTCCACTTT